This is a list of T cell receptor beta chains from one sample in a study of blood T cell repertoires in COVID-19. Method: immunoSEQ multiplex PCR; TCRdb's copy keeps in-frame clones and lacks some. The table records over 25,000 clones, around 90% of them present only once. Sequencing was carried out using peripheral blood. Receptors were obtained from a man between 65 and 85 years old with active COVID-19. Each CDR3 is given with its conserved first and last residue. The D gene is left open where the match is weak. Not every row has a clone size; where given, it reads once, few, many or a size class.

D: TRBD1
V: TRBV7-2
J: TRBJ1-2
length: 12
size: once
CDR3: CASSFTGAGYTF
DNA: TGTGCCAGCAGCTTCACAGGGGCTGGCTACACCTTC

D: TRBD2
V: TRBV27
J: TRBJ2-1
length: 16
size: .
CDR3: CASSGGSSGRASEQFF
DNA: TGTGCCAGCAGTGGGGGATCTAGCGGGAGGGCCAGTGAGCAGTTCTTC

D: .
V: TRBV9
J: TRBJ2-3
length: 15
size: .
CDR3: CASSVEPTKADTQYF
DNA: TGTGCCAGCAGCGTGGAGCCGACTAAAGCAGATACGCAGTATTTT

D: TRBD2
V: TRBV7-2
J: TRBJ2-1
length: 17
size: few
CDR3: CASRPSPGTSGNNEQFF
DNA: TGTGCCAGCAGACCTAGTCCCGGGACTAGCGGCAACAATGAGCAGTTCTTC

D: .
V: TRBV19
J: TRBJ1-2
length: 18
size: once
CDR3: CASSIAGMRRPYNYGYTF
DNA: TGTGCCAGTAGTATAGCGGGGATGCGGCGTCCCTATAACTATGGCTACACCTTC

D: .
V: TRBV5-1
J: TRBJ2-3
length: 14
size: .
CDR3: CASSRESHTDTQYF
DNA: TGCGCCAGCAGCCGCGAGAGCCACACAGATACGCAGTATTTT

D: TRBD1
V: TRBV7-2
J: TRBJ2-1
length: 15
size: .
CDR3: CASSLGRTIDRGQFF
DNA: TGTGCCAGCAGCTTGGGAAGGACGATCGACAGGGGGCAGTTCTTC

D: .
V: TRBV5-1
J: TRBJ2-7
length: 15
size: .
CDR3: CASSPGGPLSYEQYF
DNA: TGCGCCAGCAGCCCCGGGGGACCTCTCTCCTACGAGCAGTACTTC

D: TRBD1
V: TRBV24-1
J: TRBJ2-7
length: 17
size: once
CDR3: CATSQDREGLKGGVQYF
DNA: TGTGCCACCAGTCAGGACAGGGAAGGACTAAAGGGTGGGGTGCAGTACTTC

D: .
V: TRBV11-2
J: TRBJ2-3
length: 12
size: .
CDR3: CASSLESGTQYF
DNA: TGTGCCAGCAGCTTAGAAAGCGGAACGCAGTATTTT

D: TRBD2
V: TRBV3-1/TRBV3-2
J: TRBJ2-7
length: 14
size: .
CDR3: CASSLGTTNYEQYF
DNA: TGTGCCAGCAGCCTCGGGACTACGAACTACGAGCAGTACTTC

D: .
V: TRBV28
J: TRBJ2-3
length: 15
size: .
CDR3: CASRGGAQATDTQYF
DNA: TGTGCCAGCAGGGGGGGGGCGCAGGCCACAGATACGCAGTATTTT

D: TRBD2
V: TRBV18
J: TRBJ2-7
length: 17
size: .
CDR3: CASSLRSGLAGVGEQYF
DNA: TGTGCCAGCTCACTCCGATCGGGACTAGCGGGAGTCGGCGAGCAGTACTTC

D: TRBD2
V: TRBV29-1
J: TRBJ2-5
length: 15
size: .
CDR3: CSVEGASGSEETQYF
DNA: TGCAGCGTTGAGGGGGCTAGCGGGAGTGAAGAGACCCAGTACTTC

D: .
V: TRBV10-3
J: TRBJ2-1
length: 11
size: .
CDR3: CATLNVDEQFF
DNA: TGTGCCACCCTTAATGTAGATGAGCAGTTCTTC

D: TRBD2
V: TRBV3-1/TRBV3-2
J: TRBJ2-1
length: 16
size: .
CDR3: CASSPFSGRRGNEQFF
DNA: TGTGCCAGCAGCCCGTTTAGCGGGAGACGCGGCAATGAGCAGTTCTTC

D: TRBD1
V: TRBV7-9
J: TRBJ1-1
length: 14
size: .
CDR3: CASSSGTANTEAFF
DNA: TGTGCCAGCAGCTCAGGGACAGCAAACACTGAAGCTTTCTTT

D: .
V: TRBV27
J: TRBJ1-2
length: 12
size: few
CDR3: CASRSAGGGYTF
DNA: TGTGCCAGCAGGTCCGCGGGGGGGGGCTACACCTTC

D: .
V: TRBV18
J: TRBJ2-7
length: 14
size: .
CDR3: CASSPDRNFYEQYF
DNA: TGTGCCAGCTCACCCGACAGAAACTTCTACGAGCAGTACTTC

D: .
V: TRBV7-8
J: TRBJ2-5
length: 18
size: .
CDR3: CASSPTLRQGPMQETQYF
DNA: TGTGCCAGCAGCCCCACCCTTCGTCAGGGGCCGATGCAAGAGACCCAGTACTTC

D: TRBD2
V: TRBV15
J: TRBJ2-7
length: 15
size: .
CDR3: CATSRDPAGVYEQYF
DNA: TGTGCCACCAGCAGAGATCCAGCGGGAGTGTACGAGCAGTACTTC

D: TRBD1
V: TRBV4-3
J: TRBJ2-1
length: 16
size: .
CDR3: CASSQERTGGRGEQFF
DNA: TGCGCCAGCAGCCAAGAACGGACAGGGGGCCGTGGTGAGCAGTTCTTC

D: TRBD2
V: TRBV5-4
J: TRBJ2-1
length: 16
size: .
CDR3: CASSSRLAGALNEQFF
DNA: TGTGCCAGCAGCTCTAGACTAGCGGGAGCGCTTAATGAGCAGTTCTTC

D: .
V: TRBV7-8
J: TRBJ1-3
length: 15
size: once
CDR3: CASSLQGIAGNTIYF
DNA: TGTGCCAGCAGCCTACAGGGTATCGCTGGAAACACCATATATTTT